The rows below give T cell receptor beta chains drawn from one sample of a study of shared clonotypes between healthy human individuals. Clones were read by immunoSEQ multiplex PCR, and TCRdb kept only the in-frame ones, dropping some. Here the sample spans about a million clones, 65% to 75% being singletons. Specimen: memory CD4+ T cells sorted from blood. The receptors originated from a man younger than 35 in good health. The CDR3 runs from the conserved cysteine through the conserved F or W. Each record gives: V gene, clone size, D gene, J gene, CDR3 DNA, CDR3 protein. The D gene is left open where the match is weak. The size entry is marked missing in some rows and otherwise reads once, few, many or a size class.

v_gene: TRBV18; abundance: -; d_gene: TRBD2; j_gene: TRBJ2-3; CDR3nt: TGTGCCAGCTCACAAGGACTAGCGGGTACAGATACGCAGTATTTT; CDR3aa: CASSQGLAGTDTQYF
v_gene: TRBV11-2; abundance: -; d_gene: -; j_gene: TRBJ1-1; CDR3nt: TGTGCCAGCAGCTTAGATTCTAGGGGGTTGGCTTTCTTT; CDR3aa: CASSLDSRGLAFF
v_gene: TRBV7-2; abundance: -; d_gene: -; j_gene: TRBJ2-5; CDR3nt: TGTGCCAGCAGCTGGGGGGAGGAGACCCAGTACTTC; CDR3aa: CASSWGEETQYF
v_gene: TRBV15; abundance: -; d_gene: -; j_gene: TRBJ2-1; CDR3nt: TGTGCCACCAGCAGAGTAAGCCCCAACGACAATGAGCAGTTCTTC; CDR3aa: CATSRVSPNDNEQFF
v_gene: TRBV10-2; abundance: -; d_gene: -; j_gene: TRBJ1-1; CDR3nt: TGCGCCAGCAGTGAGCTCTCGAACACTGAAGCTTTCTTT; CDR3aa: CASSELSNTEAFF
v_gene: TRBV28; abundance: -; d_gene: -; j_gene: TRBJ2-3; CDR3nt: TGTGCCAGCAGTTTATATCAGGGTAGCACAGATACGCAGTATTTT; CDR3aa: CASSLYQGSTDTQYF
v_gene: TRBV5-4; abundance: -; d_gene: -; j_gene: TRBJ1-3; CDR3nt: TGTGCCAGCAGCGACAGCCGGGGGGGCTCTGGAAACACCATATATTTT; CDR3aa: CASSDSRGGSGNTIYF
v_gene: TRBV4-3; abundance: -; d_gene: -; j_gene: TRBJ1-6; CDR3nt: TGCGCCAGCAGCCAACAGCGAAGTCTTTATAATTCACCCCTCCACTTT; CDR3aa: CASSQQRSLYNSPLHF
v_gene: TRBV9; abundance: -; d_gene: -; j_gene: TRBJ2-3; CDR3nt: TGTGCCAGCAGCTCCCAGTCTTCAGATACGCAGTATTTT; CDR3aa: CASSSQSSDTQYF
v_gene: TRBV5-1; abundance: -; d_gene: TRBD1; j_gene: TRBJ2-7; CDR3nt: TGCGCCAGTAGCTTGGGACAGGGGTGGGAGCAGTACTTC; CDR3aa: CASSLGQGWEQYF
v_gene: TRBV5-6; abundance: -; d_gene: TRBD1; j_gene: TRBJ2-7; CDR3nt: TGTGCCAGCAGCATGCGTCCGGGACAGGGGGCGCGGGAGCAGTACTTC; CDR3aa: CASSMRPGQGAREQYF
v_gene: TRBV4-3; abundance: -; d_gene: -; j_gene: TRBJ1-4; CDR3nt: TGCGCCAGCAGCCAAGATCGCAGGGATCAGAATGAAAAACTGTTTTTT; CDR3aa: CASSQDRRDQNEKLFF
v_gene: TRBV30; abundance: -; d_gene: -; j_gene: TRBJ2-7; CDR3nt: TGTGCCTGGAGTGGGACATACGAGCAGTACTTC; CDR3aa: CAWSGTYEQYF
v_gene: TRBV5-4; abundance: -; d_gene: -; j_gene: TRBJ2-7; CDR3nt: TGTGCCAGCAGCTTGGAGGGAGGGGGTGAGCAGTACTTC; CDR3aa: CASSLEGGGEQYF
v_gene: TRBV11-2; abundance: -; d_gene: -; j_gene: TRBJ2-1; CDR3nt: TGTGCCAGCAGTCCTACGGGATTCCCCAGCCGGTTCTTC; CDR3aa: CASSPTGFPSRFF
v_gene: TRBV6-1; abundance: -; d_gene: -; j_gene: TRBJ2-4; CDR3nt: TGTGCCAGCAGTGAAGAAAGGGGACTAGCCAAAAACATTCAGTACTTC; CDR3aa: CASSEERGLAKNIQYF
v_gene: TRBV5-1; abundance: -; d_gene: -; j_gene: TRBJ1-4; CDR3nt: TGCGCCAGCAGCTATGGGACGACTAATGAAAAACTGTTTTTT; CDR3aa: CASSYGTTNEKLFF
v_gene: TRBV28; abundance: -; d_gene: -; j_gene: TRBJ1-5; CDR3nt: TGTGCCAGCAGTTTAAGATTGACGGGGGCGCGTCAGCCCCAGCATTTT; CDR3aa: CASSLRLTGARQPQHF
v_gene: TRBV5-6; abundance: -; d_gene: -; j_gene: TRBJ2-7; CDR3nt: TGTGCCAGCAGCTTGTCGCAGCACAATTCCTACGAGCAGTACTTC; CDR3aa: CASSLSQHNSYEQYF
v_gene: TRBV2; abundance: -; d_gene: -; j_gene: TRBJ2-7; CDR3nt: TGTGCCAGCAGCGAGGGTCGAGGGGTCTACGAGCAGTACTTC; CDR3aa: CASSEGRGVYEQYF
v_gene: TRBV5-1; abundance: -; d_gene: TRBD2; j_gene: TRBJ2-5; CDR3nt: TGCGCCAGCAGCTCGGGACTAGCGGTTTACCAAGAGACCCAGTACTTC; CDR3aa: CASSSGLAVYQETQYF
v_gene: TRBV20-1; abundance: -; d_gene: -; j_gene: TRBJ1-1; CDR3nt: TGCAGTGCTAAGGGGAACACTGAAGCTTTCTTT; CDR3aa: CSAKGNTEAFF
v_gene: TRBV7-6; abundance: once; d_gene: -; j_gene: TRBJ2-2; CDR3nt: TGTGCCAGCAGCCGGGGCGCAAACACCGGGGAGCTGTTTTTT; CDR3aa: CASSRGANTGELFF
v_gene: TRBV6-5; abundance: -; d_gene: -; j_gene: TRBJ1-1; CDR3nt: TGTGCCAGCACCCCCGCACTGGGCACTGAAGCTTTCTTT; CDR3aa: CASTPALGTEAFF
v_gene: TRBV19; abundance: few; d_gene: -; j_gene: TRBJ1-6; CDR3nt: TGTGCCAGTAAAACCGGGACGGAAAATTCACCCCTCCACTTT; CDR3aa: CASKTGTENSPLHF
v_gene: TRBV5-8; abundance: -; d_gene: -; j_gene: TRBJ2-5; CDR3nt: TGTGCCAGCAGCCACGACATTACTCAAGAGACCCAGTACTTC; CDR3aa: CASSHDITQETQYF
v_gene: TRBV11-3; abundance: -; d_gene: -; j_gene: TRBJ2-5; CDR3nt: TGTGCCAGCAGCGGGGATGAGGGGCGCGGAGAGACCCAGTACTTC; CDR3aa: CASSGDEGRGETQYF
v_gene: TRBV6-5; abundance: few; d_gene: TRBD1; j_gene: TRBJ1-1; CDR3nt: TGTGCCAGCACCCTACAGGAGGGGGCGACTTTCTTT; CDR3aa: CASTLQEGATFF
v_gene: TRBV9; abundance: once; d_gene: TRBD1; j_gene: TRBJ1-4; CDR3nt: TGTGCCAGCAGCGGACAGGGGCATAATGAAAAACTGTTTTTT; CDR3aa: CASSGQGHNEKLFF
v_gene: TRBV4-3; abundance: once; d_gene: -; j_gene: TRBJ1-4; CDR3nt: TGCGCCAGCAGCCAGTGGGGTGTAACTAATGAAAAACTGTTTTTT; CDR3aa: CASSQWGVTNEKLFF
v_gene: TRBV7-2; abundance: few; d_gene: -; j_gene: TRBJ2-3; CDR3nt: TGTGCCAGCAGCTTAGCAGCACGGCCAGATACGCAGTATTTT; CDR3aa: CASSLAARPDTQYF
v_gene: TRBV19; abundance: -; d_gene: -; j_gene: TRBJ2-7; CDR3nt: TGTGCCAGTAGCACAGCGACTGGCTACGAGCAGTACTTC; CDR3aa: CASSTATGYEQYF
v_gene: TRBV7-9; abundance: -; d_gene: -; j_gene: TRBJ2-5; CDR3nt: TGTGCCAGCAGCTTAGCGCTGGGGGCGGGACAAGAGACCCAGTACTTC; CDR3aa: CASSLALGAGQETQYF
v_gene: TRBV2; abundance: -; d_gene: TRBD2; j_gene: TRBJ2-1; CDR3nt: TGTGCCAACCAACGGGACTATGTCCTAGGGGAGCAGTTCTTC; CDR3aa: CANQRDYVLGEQFF
v_gene: TRBV4-2; abundance: -; d_gene: -; j_gene: TRBJ2-7; CDR3nt: TGTGCCAGCAACAAGGGGGGGAATAGCTACGAGCAGTACTTC; CDR3aa: CASNKGGNSYEQYF
v_gene: TRBV19; abundance: -; d_gene: -; j_gene: TRBJ1-1; CDR3nt: TGTGCCAGTAGTACCTCGAAAGGGGCCACTGAAGCTTTCTTT; CDR3aa: CASSTSKGATEAFF
v_gene: TRBV10-3; abundance: -; d_gene: -; j_gene: TRBJ1-5; CDR3nt: TGTGCCATGTCGCAGGGGACCAATCAGCCCCAGCATTTT; CDR3aa: CAMSQGTNQPQHF
v_gene: TRBV4-1; abundance: -; d_gene: -; j_gene: TRBJ1-2; CDR3nt: TGCGCCAGCAGCCAAGGCTTGGCGACCGCCCGATATGGCTACACCTTC; CDR3aa: CASSQGLATARYGYTF
v_gene: TRBV10-2; abundance: -; d_gene: TRBD2; j_gene: TRBJ2-1; CDR3nt: TGCGCCAGCAGACTAGCGGGAGGCGTCGACAATGAGCAGTTCTTC; CDR3aa: CASRLAGGVDNEQFF
v_gene: TRBV19; abundance: -; d_gene: -; j_gene: TRBJ1-2; CDR3nt: TGTGCCAGTAGTATTAATCCACAGGGCTATGGCTACACCTTC; CDR3aa: CASSINPQGYGYTF
v_gene: TRBV2; abundance: few; d_gene: TRBD1; j_gene: TRBJ2-3; CDR3nt: TGTGCCAGCAGCCCAGACAGGGCTAGCACAGATACGCAGTATTTT; CDR3aa: CASSPDRASTDTQYF
v_gene: TRBV6-1; abundance: -; d_gene: -; j_gene: TRBJ2-4; CDR3nt: TGTGCCAGCAGTGATACGGACCAACTAGCCAAAAACATTCAGTACTTC; CDR3aa: CASSDTDQLAKNIQYF
v_gene: TRBV13; abundance: -; d_gene: -; j_gene: TRBJ1-1; CDR3nt: TGTGCCAGCAGTGAACTGGGCTTGAACACTGAAGCTTTCTTT; CDR3aa: CASSELGLNTEAFF
v_gene: TRBV5-1; abundance: few; d_gene: TRBD1; j_gene: TRBJ2-1; CDR3nt: TGCGCCAGCAGCTTCACAGGGGGGTCCTACAATGAGCAGTTCTTC; CDR3aa: CASSFTGGSYNEQFF
v_gene: TRBV10-3; abundance: -; d_gene: -; j_gene: TRBJ2-7; CDR3nt: TGTGCCATCAGGGGGACGGGGCCCTACGAGCAGTACTTC; CDR3aa: CAIRGTGPYEQYF
v_gene: TRBV18; abundance: -; d_gene: TRBD1; j_gene: TRBJ1-3; CDR3nt: TGTGCCAGCTCGCACACAGGGGGCTCTGGAAACACCATATATTTT; CDR3aa: CASSHTGGSGNTIYF